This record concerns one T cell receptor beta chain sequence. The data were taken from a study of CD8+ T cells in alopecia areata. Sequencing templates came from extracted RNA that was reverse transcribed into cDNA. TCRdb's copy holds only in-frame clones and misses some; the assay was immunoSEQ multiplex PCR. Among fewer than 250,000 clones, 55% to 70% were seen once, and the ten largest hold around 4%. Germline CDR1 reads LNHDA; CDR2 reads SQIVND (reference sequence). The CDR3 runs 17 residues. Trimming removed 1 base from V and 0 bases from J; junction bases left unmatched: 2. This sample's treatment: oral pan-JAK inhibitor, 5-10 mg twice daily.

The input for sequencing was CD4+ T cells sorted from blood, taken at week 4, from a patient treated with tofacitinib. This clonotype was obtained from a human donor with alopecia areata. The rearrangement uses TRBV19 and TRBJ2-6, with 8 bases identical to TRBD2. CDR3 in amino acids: CASSIAAGDSGANVLTF. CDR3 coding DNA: TGTGCCAGTAGTATAGCAGCGGGGGACTCTGGGGCCAACGTCCTGACTTTC.